This TCR beta chain was captured by sequencing in a study of OX40 agonist ivuxolimab in advanced cancers. Study-level background: Of the participants, around 43% had some prior anti-PD-1, anti-PD-L1 or anti-CTLA-4 therapy, which was allowed. Partial responses occurred in Three dose-escalation patients, one with hepatocellular carcinoma and two with cutaneous melanoma. Study-level results: Undetermined was the antigen specificity of the expanded peripheral T cells.

Germline V gives CDR1 KGHSH, CDR2 LQKENI. The CDR3 consists of 14 residues. Trimming left V 3 bases short and J 4 bases short, with 12 bases between. As concerns this clone: Its target is not known.

Method: immunoSEQ multiplex PCR; TCRdb's copy keeps in-frame clones and lacks some. This table holds nearly 65,000 clones, roughly nine tenths found once. This rearrangement joins TRBV18 to TRBJ1-2; D gene uncertain. The clonotype was recovered from an adult with an advanced solid tumor such as melanoma, head and neck, liver or kidney cancer. The material sequenced was CD4+ or CD8+ T cells sorted from blood, taken in a trial of the OX40 agonist ivuxolimab. This chain's CDR3 is CASSPNGGSYGYTF. DNA of the CDR3: TGTGCCAGCTCACCTAACGGAGGCTCCTATGGCTACACCTTC.